This T cell receptor beta chain originates from a study of shared clonotypes between healthy human individuals (dated by TCRdb to 2020 to 2021). For the study in its entirety: A few men and a couple of women, aged 18 to 49 years, made up the cohort. For each donor, CD4 naive and CD4 memory were each run on three plates, CD8 naive on two plates, and CD8 memory on one plate. Blood TCR repertoires of roughly five healthy adults were deeply sequenced to estimate repertoire size and the extent of clonotype sharing between individuals. Different laboratories and diverse techniques were used to prepare libraries and sequence TCR repertoires, to increase sequencing depth and limit assay-specific biases. Each donor's leukapheresis produced roughly between roughly 0.85 and 9.5 billion PBMCs.

In its sample, this clone was seen once. The antigen it binds to is not known. Qualities for individual bases were not recorded, and no much larger clone is one base off. Broad study findings and their caveats: The genetic and exposure-history diversity represented was limited by the small number of donors. Pairwise subsampling indicated that sequencing depth was expected to affect the degree of clonotype sharing among donors. Only blood was sampled, and tissue TCR repertoires likely differ from those in blood. Naive subsets generally had larger estimated clonotype richness than memory subsets did. Compared with non-shared clonotypes, the clonotypes found in all four sorted-subset donors had higher generation probabilities. Sharing across a few donors was observed for approximately 5% of naive CD4, over 3% of naive CD8, over 2% of memory CD4, and about 0.4% of memory CD8 clonotypes. Incomplete sequencing was indicated by rarefaction of sorted-subset datasets, despite the large sequencing depth.

Trimming takes 4 bases from V and 5 bases from J, and the germline ends sit 24 bases apart. Its CDR3 holds 18 amino acids, cysteine through phenylalanine. The retained sequence is limited to the CDR3, 54 bases, with the frame set at the first base. Healthy HIV-negative adults with no recently reported acute infections or vaccinations were included as donors. Every donor was a Caucasian adult living in Nashville, Tennessee, USA. Magnetic negative selection was used to enrich CD4+ T cells, after which naive cells were positively selected on CD45RA and the negative fraction became the memory subset. After blood collection by leukapheresis, PBMCs were isolated using Ficoll-Histopaque density gradient centrifugation and then cryopreserved in the vapor phase of liquid nitrogen. Analytical flow cytometry was used to check the purity and quantity of every magnetically sorted T cell population. Genomic DNA was isolated from each sorted fraction and quantified by UV absorbance on a Nanodrop 2000c.

Using the deep immunoSEQ assay, TCR CDR3 regions were amplified from genomic DNA by multiplex PCR. For each cell subset, the extracted genomic DNA was distributed evenly across all wells of several immunoSEQ 96-well plates, and each plate served as one replicate. For sorted subsets, approximately 0.2 ug of genomic DNA, equivalent to tens of thousands of T cell genomes, went into each replicate PCR. The purified libraries were quantified using a Qubit 3.0 fluorometer, sized with a Bioanalyzer 2100, and then quantified again using the KAPA Library Quantification kit. Each immunoSEQ 96-well plate was sequenced on its own single-read 150-cycle Illumina NextSeq 550 flow cell. Regarding the original processing steps: Because the immunoSEQ output held only junctional sequences and lacked quality scores, the filtering could not match the filtering applied to full-length reads. To assign V/J genes and CDR3, sequences were annotated using PyIR, a Python wrapper for IgBLAST v1.9, with IMGT germline references. Reads with weak V/J assignments (E-value above 1e-6), missing CDR3, stop codons, out-of-frame junctions, or ambiguous translated residues were removed. V3J clonotypes were defined by identical inferred V gene, J gene, and CDR3 amino acid sequence. Percentage overlap between repertoires was computed as shared unique clonotypes divided by the size of the smaller repertoire. Three approaches were used to assess repertoire richness: RTK rarefaction, the Chao1 estimator, and Recon v2.1 estimates of unobserved clonotypes. Generation probabilities for all TCRbeta clonotypes obtained by the gDNA method from a handful of donors were computed using OLGA. TCRdb carries this immuneACCESS record with in-frame sequences only. Its versions omit some clonotypes, under half of them owing to an unresolved V gene in the studies checked, with the rest unexplained. For V, J and clone size, that table is used; D and trimming come from the DNA. Counted in this sample were 550,000 to 850,000 clones; about two thirds of them appeared once. The ten top clones hold approximately 2% of the sample.

This clonotype was obtained from a woman in her twenties or thirties in good health. The chain joins TRBV23-1 to TRBJ2-1; the D gene could be either TRBD1 or TRBD2, each agreeing at 5 bases. TRBV23-1 qualifies as an ORF whose function is uncertain. Input material: memory CD4+ T cells sorted from blood. The cell subset or site label corresponds to: CD45RA-negative fraction. Read as DNA, the sequence is TGCGCCAGCAGTCCAAGGATTCCGGGACCCCTTGTGGACAATGAGCAGTTCTTC. This translates into CASSPRIPGPLVDNEQFF.